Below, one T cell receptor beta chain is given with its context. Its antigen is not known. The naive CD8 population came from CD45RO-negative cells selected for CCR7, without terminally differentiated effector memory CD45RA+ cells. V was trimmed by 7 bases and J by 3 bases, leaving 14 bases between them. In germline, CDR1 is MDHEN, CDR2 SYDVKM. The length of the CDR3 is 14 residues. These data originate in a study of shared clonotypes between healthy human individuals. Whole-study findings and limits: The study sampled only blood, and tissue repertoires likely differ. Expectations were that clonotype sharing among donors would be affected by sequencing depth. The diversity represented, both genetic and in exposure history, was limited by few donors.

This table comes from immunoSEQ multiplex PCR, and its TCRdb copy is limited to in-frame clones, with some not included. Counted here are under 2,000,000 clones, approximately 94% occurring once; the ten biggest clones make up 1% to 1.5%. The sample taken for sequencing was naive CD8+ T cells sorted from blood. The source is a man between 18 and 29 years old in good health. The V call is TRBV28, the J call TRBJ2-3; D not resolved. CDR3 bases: TGTGCCAGCAAGGATACCGGGCTAACAGATACGCAGTATTTT. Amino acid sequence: CASKDTGLTDTQYF. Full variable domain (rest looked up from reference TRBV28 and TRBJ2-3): DVKVTQSSRYLVKRTGEKVFLECVQDMDHENMFWYRQDPGLGLRLIYFSYDVKMKEKGDIPEGYSVSREKKERFSLILESASTNQTSMYLCASKDTGLTDTQYFGPGTRLTVL.